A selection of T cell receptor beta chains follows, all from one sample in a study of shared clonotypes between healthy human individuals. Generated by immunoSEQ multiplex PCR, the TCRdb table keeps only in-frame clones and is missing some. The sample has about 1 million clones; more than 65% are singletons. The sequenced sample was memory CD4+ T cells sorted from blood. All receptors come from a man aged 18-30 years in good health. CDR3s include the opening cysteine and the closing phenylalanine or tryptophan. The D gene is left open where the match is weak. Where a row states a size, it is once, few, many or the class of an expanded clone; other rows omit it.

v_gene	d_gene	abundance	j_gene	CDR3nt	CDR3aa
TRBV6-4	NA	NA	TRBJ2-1	TGTGCCAGCAGTGACTCCGGGGGCCCCTACAATGAGCAGTTCTTC	CASSDSGGPYNEQFF
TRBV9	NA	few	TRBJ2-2	TGTGCCAGCAGCGGACAGGATCCTCCGGAGGCCGGGGAGCTGTTTTTT	CASSGQDPPEAGELFF
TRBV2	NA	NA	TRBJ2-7	TGTGCCAGCAGTGAAGCGCTTCTTGGGGGGCACGAGCAGTACTTC	CASSEALLGGHEQYF
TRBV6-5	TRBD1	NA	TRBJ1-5	TGTGCCAGCAGCTCAGGGGGCGCGGGCAATCAGCCCCAGCATTTT	CASSSGGAGNQPQHF
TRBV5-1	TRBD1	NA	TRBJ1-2	TGCGCCAGCAGCATCCAAGGACAGGGGGCGGATGGCTACACCTTC	CASSIQGQGADGYTF
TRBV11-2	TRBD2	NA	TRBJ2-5	TGTGCCAGCAGCCGAGGACTAGCGGGGGCCAACCCAGAGACCCAGTACTTC	CASSRGLAGANPETQYF
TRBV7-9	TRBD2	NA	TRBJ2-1	TGTGCCAGCAGCTCATCCAGACTAGCGGAGTACAATGAGCAGTTCTTC	CASSSSRLAEYNEQFF
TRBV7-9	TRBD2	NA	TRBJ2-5	TGTGCCAGCCAGCGGGGGCCCCAAGAGACCCAGTACTTC	CASQRGPQETQYF
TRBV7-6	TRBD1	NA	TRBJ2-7	TGTGCCAGCATCAAAATCCTAGGGGGACAGGGGAGGTGCCAGGGGTACTTC	CASIKILGGQGRCQGYF
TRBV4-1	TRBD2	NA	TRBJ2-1	TGCGCCAGCAGCCATGACGCGGGGGGGCCCGGAAACAATGAGCAGTTCTTC	CASSHDAGGPGNNEQFF
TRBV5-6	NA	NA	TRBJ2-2	TGTGCCAGCAGCTTCCCGGACGGCGGGGAGCTGTTTTTT	CASSFPDGGELFF
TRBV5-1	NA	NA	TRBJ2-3	TGCGCCAGCAGCTTTAGAGATACGCAGTATTTT	CASSFRDTQYF
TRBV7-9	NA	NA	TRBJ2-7	TGTGCCAGCAGCTTAAGCCACGAGCAGTACTTC	CASSLSHEQYF
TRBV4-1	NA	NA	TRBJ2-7	TGTGCCAGCAGCCAAGAACAAAATTACGAGCAGTACTTC	CASSQEQNYEQYF
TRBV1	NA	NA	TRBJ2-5	TGCACCAGCAGCCCTCGACAGGTCCAAGAGACCCAGTACTTC	CTSSPRQVQETQYF
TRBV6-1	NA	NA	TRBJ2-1	TGTGCCAGCAGCCCTCTGGCCCGGGGCGAGCAGTTCTTC	CASSPLARGEQFF
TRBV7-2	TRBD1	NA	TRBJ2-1	TGTGCCAGCAGCTCCTCTTCCGGGACAGGTAACAATGAGCAGTTCTTC	CASSSSSGTGNNEQFF